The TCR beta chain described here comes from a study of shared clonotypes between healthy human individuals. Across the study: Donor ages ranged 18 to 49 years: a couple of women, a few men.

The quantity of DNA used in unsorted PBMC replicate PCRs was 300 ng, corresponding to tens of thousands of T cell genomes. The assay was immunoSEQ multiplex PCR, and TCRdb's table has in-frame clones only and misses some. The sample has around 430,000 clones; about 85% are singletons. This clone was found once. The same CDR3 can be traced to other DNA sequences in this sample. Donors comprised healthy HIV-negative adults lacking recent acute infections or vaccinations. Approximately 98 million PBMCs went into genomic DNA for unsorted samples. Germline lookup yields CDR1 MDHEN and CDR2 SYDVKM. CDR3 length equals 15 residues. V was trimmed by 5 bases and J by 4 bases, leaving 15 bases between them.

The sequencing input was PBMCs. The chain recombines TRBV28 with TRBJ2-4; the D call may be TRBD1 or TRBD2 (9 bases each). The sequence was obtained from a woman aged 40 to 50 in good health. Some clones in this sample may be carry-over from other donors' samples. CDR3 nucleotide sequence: TGTGCCAGCAGTCTAGCGGGGACAGGGAAAAACATTCAGTACTTC. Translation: CASSLAGTGKNIQYF.